A selection of T cell receptor beta chains follows, all from one sample in a study of regulatory T cells in long-lasting Graves disease. MiXCR was run by TCRdb on the multiplex PCR reads, yielding one entry per CDR3 protein. The sample contains about 350,000 distinct CDR3 sequences, around 16% of which appear only once. These data also formed part of another study, on T cells in Graves' hyperthyroidism and ophthalmopathy.

Specimen: peripheral blood mononuclear cells (PBMCs), collected at new diagnosis, from a patient treated with antithyroid drugs. These receptors originate from a woman under 30 with Graves disease. The CDR3 runs from the conserved cysteine through the conserved F or W. Each record gives: D gene, J gene, CDR3 length, V gene, clone size, CDR3 protein, CDR3 DNA. D genes are given only for firm matches. A clone size is listed for some rows: how often the clone was seen (once, few, many), or a class if it is expanded.

D gene: TRBD2
J gene: TRBJ2-1
CDR3 length: 15
V gene: TRBV7-9
clone size: many
CDR3 protein: CASSLGLAGASEQFF
CDR3 DNA: TGTGCCAGCAGCTTAGGACTAGCGGGAGCGAGTGAGCAGTTCTTC

D gene: TRBD1
J gene: TRBJ1-1
CDR3 length: 14
V gene: TRBV7-2
clone size: many
CDR3 protein: CASSSGTGRTEAFF
CDR3 DNA: TGTGCCAGCAGCTCCGGGACAGGGAGAACTGAAGCTTTCTTT

D gene: NA
J gene: TRBJ1-2
CDR3 length: 14
V gene: TRBV6-1
clone size: NA
CDR3 protein: CASSEALGIRGYTF
CDR3 DNA: TGTGCCAGCAGTGAAGCGCTTGGGATACGAGGCTACACCTTC

D gene: TRBD2
J gene: TRBJ2-3
CDR3 length: 18
V gene: TRBV13
clone size: few
CDR3 protein: CASSLVAVLAGEGDTQYF
CDR3 DNA: TGTGCCAGCAGCTTAGTGGCTGTACTAGCGGGAGAGGGAGATACGCAGTATTTT

D gene: TRBD2
J gene: TRBJ2-1
CDR3 length: 15
V gene: TRBV2
clone size: many
CDR3 protein: CASSFSGGPPFEQFF
CDR3 DNA: TGTGCCAGCAGTTTTAGCGGGGGGCCCCCTTTTGAGCAGTTCTTC

D gene: TRBD2
J gene: TRBJ2-7
CDR3 length: 17
V gene: TRBV4-1
clone size: once
CDR3 protein: CASSPFGEAGDNYEQYF
CDR3 DNA: TGCGCCAGCAGCCCCTTTGGGGAGGCGGGGGATAACTACGAGCAGTACTTC

D gene: NA
J gene: TRBJ2-5
CDR3 length: 14
V gene: TRBV15
clone size: few
CDR3 protein: CATNGGDWEETQYF
CDR3 DNA: TGTGCCACCAACGGAGGGGACTGGGAAGAGACCCAGTACTTC

D gene: NA
J gene: TRBJ1-5
CDR3 length: 13
V gene: TRBV27
clone size: many
CDR3 protein: CASSHSSNQPQHF
CDR3 DNA: TGTGCCAGCAGTCACAGTAGCAATCAGCCCCAGCATTTT

D gene: NA
J gene: TRBJ2-3
CDR3 length: 16
V gene: TRBV11-2
clone size: NA
CDR3 protein: CASSLGARAGADTQYF
CDR3 DNA: TGTGCCAGCAGCTTGGGCGCCAGGGCCGGGGCAGATACGCAGTATTTT

D gene: TRBD2
J gene: TRBJ2-1
CDR3 length: 14
V gene: TRBV30
clone size: many
CDR3 protein: CAWSRLAGVNEQFF
CDR3 DNA: TGTGCCTGGAGTCGACTAGCGGGTGTCAATGAGCAGTTCTTC

D gene: NA
J gene: TRBJ1-3
CDR3 length: 13
V gene: TRBV6-1
clone size: NA
CDR3 protein: CASSLAIGNTIYF
CDR3 DNA: TGTGCCAGCAGTCTGGCGATTGGAAACACCATATATTTT

D gene: TRBD1
J gene: TRBJ2-3
CDR3 length: 12
V gene: TRBV6-1
clone size: NA
CDR3 protein: CAIDRGTDTQYF
CDR3 DNA: TGTGCCATCGACAGGGGCACAGATACGCAGTATTTT

D gene: TRBD1
J gene: TRBJ2-1
CDR3 length: 14
V gene: TRBV12-3/TRBV12-4
clone size: few
CDR3 protein: CASSLQDRDDEQFF
CDR3 DNA: TGTGCCAGCAGTTTACAGGACAGGGACGATGAGCAGTTCTTC

D gene: NA
J gene: TRBJ2-1
CDR3 length: 16
V gene: TRBV5-5
clone size: few
CDR3 protein: CASRLGTRGSYNEQFF
CDR3 DNA: TGTGCCAGCAGACTCGGTACAAGGGGTTCCTACAATGAGCAGTTCTTC

D gene: NA
J gene: TRBJ1-1
CDR3 length: 13
V gene: TRBV5-4
clone size: NA
CDR3 protein: CASSSGPVAEAFF
CDR3 DNA: TGTGCCAGCAGTTCCGGACCTGTCGCTGAAGCTTTCTTT

D gene: NA
J gene: TRBJ2-3
CDR3 length: 18
V gene: TRBV11-2
clone size: many
CDR3 protein: CASSLRPSLPGGTDTQYF
CDR3 DNA: TGTGCCAGCAGCTTAAGGCCCTCCCTCCCGGGCGGCACAGATACGCAGTATTTT

D gene: NA
J gene: TRBJ1-1
CDR3 length: 14
V gene: TRBV28
clone size: many
CDR3 protein: CASSLPGGYSEAFF
CDR3 DNA: TGTGCCAGCAGTTTACCCGGAGGCTATTCTGAAGCTTTCTTT

D gene: NA
J gene: TRBJ2-6
CDR3 length: 18
V gene: TRBV6-2/TRBV6-3
clone size: NA
CDR3 protein: CASSSPTSFDSGANVLTF
CDR3 DNA: TGTGCCAGCAGTTCCCCGACTAGTTTCGACTCTGGGGCCAACGTCCTGACTTTC

D gene: TRBD2
J gene: TRBJ2-5
CDR3 length: 13
V gene: TRBV20-1
clone size: NA
CDR3 protein: CSAPAGVKETQYF
CDR3 DNA: TGCAGTGCCCCCGCGGGGGTTAAAGAGACCCAGTACTTC

D gene: TRBD1
J gene: TRBJ1-6
CDR3 length: 14
V gene: TRBV15
clone size: few
CDR3 protein: CATQRTGGYSPLHF
CDR3 DNA: TGTGCCACCCAGCGGACAGGGGGATATTCACCCCTCCACTTT

D gene: TRBD2
J gene: TRBJ2-1
CDR3 length: 16
V gene: TRBV7-2
clone size: few
CDR3 protein: CASSLVQRGGYNEQFF
CDR3 DNA: TGTGCCAGCAGCTTAGTGCAGCGGGGGGGGTACAATGAGCAGTTCTTC

D gene: NA
J gene: TRBJ2-3
CDR3 length: 12
V gene: TRBV20-1
clone size: many
CDR3 protein: CSASGGTDTQYF
CDR3 DNA: TGCAGTGCTAGCGGGGGCACAGATACGCAGTATTTT

D gene: TRBD1
J gene: TRBJ2-7
CDR3 length: 16
V gene: TRBV11-2
clone size: many
CDR3 protein: CASSLQPTGSSYEQYF
CDR3 DNA: TGTGCCAGCAGCCTACAACCGACAGGGAGCTCCTACGAGCAGTACTTC

D gene: TRBD1
J gene: TRBJ1-5
CDR3 length: 16
V gene: TRBV6-1
clone size: many
CDR3 protein: CASIGMDRVGNQPQHF
CDR3 DNA: TGTGCCAGCATTGGGATGGACAGGGTCGGCAATCAGCCCCAGCATTTT

D gene: NA
J gene: TRBJ2-6
CDR3 length: 17
V gene: TRBV20-1
clone size: few
CDR3 protein: CSAIPPHETSGANVLTF
CDR3 DNA: TGCAGTGCTATCCCACCCCACGAGACTTCTGGGGCCAACGTCCTGACTTTC

D gene: TRBD1
J gene: TRBJ1-1
CDR3 length: 15
V gene: TRBV7-9
clone size: many
CDR3 protein: CASSLQTGANTEAFF
CDR3 DNA: TGTGCCAGCAGCTTACAAACAGGGGCTAACACTGAAGCTTTCTTT

D gene: NA
J gene: TRBJ2-1
CDR3 length: 12
V gene: TRBV24-1
clone size: NA
CDR3 protein: CATSRQNNEQFF
CDR3 DNA: TGTGCCACCAGCAGACAGAACAATGAGCAGTTCTTC

D gene: TRBD2
J gene: TRBJ2-1
CDR3 length: 19
V gene: TRBV29-1
clone size: many
CDR3 protein: CSVGAGLTYSGSGNNEQFF
CDR3 DNA: TGCAGCGTTGGGGCAGGCCTGACTTATAGCGGGAGTGGAAACAATGAGCAGTTCTTC

D gene: NA
J gene: TRBJ2-1
CDR3 length: 14
V gene: TRBV28
clone size: many
CDR3 protein: CASSIRTELNEQFF
CDR3 DNA: TGTGCCAGCAGCATACGGACCGAACTCAATGAGCAGTTCTTC

D gene: TRBD1
J gene: TRBJ1-2
CDR3 length: 14
V gene: TRBV7-2
clone size: few
CDR3 protein: CASSLWTDRDAYTF
CDR3 DNA: TGTGCCAGCAGCTTATGGACGGACAGGGATGCCTACACCTTC

D gene: NA
J gene: TRBJ1-2
CDR3 length: 16
V gene: TRBV27
clone size: NA
CDR3 protein: CASSRRGSLNNYGYTF
CDR3 DNA: TGTGCCAGCAGTAGAAGAGGGAGCTTAAATAACTATGGCTACACCTTC

D gene: NA
J gene: TRBJ1-4
CDR3 length: 15
V gene: TRBV18
clone size: many
CDR3 protein: CASSPPSRSNEKLFF
CDR3 DNA: TGTGCCAGCTCACCACCGAGCAGGTCTAATGAAAAACTGTTTTTT

D gene: NA
J gene: TRBJ2-1
CDR3 length: 11
V gene: TRBV10-3
clone size: many
CDR3 protein: CAILRGNEQFF
CDR3 DNA: TGTGCCATCCTAAGGGGCAATGAGCAGTTCTTC

D gene: NA
J gene: TRBJ2-7
CDR3 length: 12
V gene: TRBV2
clone size: many
CDR3 protein: CASKEEPYEQYF
CDR3 DNA: TGTGCCAGCAAGGAGGAACCCTACGAGCAGTACTTC

D gene: NA
J gene: TRBJ2-7
CDR3 length: 14
V gene: TRBV11-2
clone size: many
CDR3 protein: CASSLDWKPYEQYF
CDR3 DNA: TGTGCCAGCAGCTTAGACTGGAAGCCCTACGAGCAGTACTTC

D gene: NA
J gene: TRBJ2-7
CDR3 length: 16
V gene: TRBV7-8
clone size: many
CDR3 protein: CASSQKRWADAYEQYF
CDR3 DNA: TGTGCCAGCAGCCAGAAAAGATGGGCGGACGCCTACGAGCAGTACTTC

D gene: TRBD1
J gene: TRBJ2-7
CDR3 length: 19
V gene: TRBV7-9
clone size: many
CDR3 protein: CASSSTPIAGTGGDYEQYF
CDR3 DNA: TGTGCCAGCAGCTCCACCCCTATAGCCGGGACAGGGGGCGATTACGAGCAGTACTTC

D gene: NA
J gene: TRBJ2-6
CDR3 length: 14
V gene: TRBV5-1
clone size: many
CDR3 protein: CASSPTPGANVLTF
CDR3 DNA: TGCGCCAGCAGCCCGACTCCTGGGGCCAACGTCCTGACTTTC

D gene: NA
J gene: TRBJ1-5
CDR3 length: 15
V gene: TRBV7-2
clone size: many
CDR3 protein: CASSLASVLGQPQHF
CDR3 DNA: TGTGCCAGCAGCTTAGCTTCCGTACTCGGTCAGCCCCAGCATTTT

D gene: TRBD1
J gene: TRBJ1-2
CDR3 length: 15
V gene: TRBV9
clone size: many
CDR3 protein: CASSALGTGDRGYTF
CDR3 DNA: TGTGCCAGCAGCGCCCTCGGGACAGGGGATCGGGGCTACACCTTC

D gene: NA
J gene: TRBJ1-1
CDR3 length: 14
V gene: TRBV6-2/TRBV6-3
clone size: few
CDR3 protein: CASTPRTFGTEAFF
CDR3 DNA: TGTGCCAGCACCCCCAGGACCTTTGGCACTGAAGCTTTCTTT

D gene: TRBD1
J gene: TRBJ2-5
CDR3 length: 14
V gene: TRBV5-6
clone size: many
CDR3 protein: CASSYRGTQETQYF
CDR3 DNA: TGTGCCAGCAGCTACAGGGGGACCCAAGAGACCCAGTACTTC